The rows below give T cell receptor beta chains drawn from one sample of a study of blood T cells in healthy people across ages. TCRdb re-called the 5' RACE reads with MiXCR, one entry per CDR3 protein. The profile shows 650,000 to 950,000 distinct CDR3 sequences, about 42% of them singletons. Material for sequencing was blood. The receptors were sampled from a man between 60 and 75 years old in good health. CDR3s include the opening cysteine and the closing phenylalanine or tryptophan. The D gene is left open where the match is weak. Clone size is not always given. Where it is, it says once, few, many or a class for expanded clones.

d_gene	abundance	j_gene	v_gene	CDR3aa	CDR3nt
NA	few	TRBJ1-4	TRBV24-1	CATSDSRTANEKLFF	TGTGCCACCAGTGATTCACGGACAGCTAATGAAAAACTGTTTTTT
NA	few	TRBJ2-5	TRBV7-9	CASSLRGTQETQYF	TGTGCCAGCAGCTTAAGGGGCACTCAAGAGACCCAGTACTTC
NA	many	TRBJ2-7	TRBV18	CASSRSLGGGHEQYF	TGTGCCAGCTCAAGGAGTTTAGGAGGGGGACACGAGCAGTACTTC
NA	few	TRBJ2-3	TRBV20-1	CSASRLTSTDTQYF	TGCAGTGCTAGTAGGCTAACAAGCACAGATACGCAGTATTTT
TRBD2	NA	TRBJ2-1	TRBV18	CASSPRLAGGPDEQFF	TGTGCCAGCTCACCGCGACTAGCGGGGGGCCCCGATGAGCAGTTCTTC
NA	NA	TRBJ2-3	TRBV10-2	CASSDVKGADTQYF	TGCGCCAGCAGTGACGTGAAGGGCGCAGATACGCAGTATTTT
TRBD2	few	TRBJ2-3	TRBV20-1	CRAIAGGSINTDTQYF	TGCAGGGCCATAGCGGGGGGCTCGATTAACACAGATACGCAGTATTTT
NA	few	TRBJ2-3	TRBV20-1	CSARRTDTQYF	TGCAGTGCCCGGCGCACAGATACGCAGTATTTT
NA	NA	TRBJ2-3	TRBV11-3	CASSPDDWYTDTQYF	TGTGCCAGTAGCCCCGATGACTGGTACACAGATACGCAGTATTTT
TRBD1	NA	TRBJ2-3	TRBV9	CASSATGTGGTDTQYF	TGTGCCAGCAGCGCTACCGGGACAGGGGGCACAGATACGCAGTATTTT
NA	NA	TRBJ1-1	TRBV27	CASRRTGRGNTEAFF	TGTGCCAGCAGGCGCACGGGGAGGGGGAACACTGAAGCTTTCTTT
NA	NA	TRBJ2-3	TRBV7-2	CASSLRGAHTDTQYF	TGTGCCAGCAGCTTGAGGGGGGCACACACAGATACGCAGTATTTT
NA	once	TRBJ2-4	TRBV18	CASSGLQNAKNIQYF	TGTGCCAGCTCAGGCCTTCAAAACGCCAAAAACATTCAGTACTTC
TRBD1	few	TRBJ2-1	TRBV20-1	CSARPTSRQGSSYNEQFF	TGCAGTGCTAGGCCCACCTCTCGACAGGGAAGCTCCTACAATGAGCAGTTCTTC
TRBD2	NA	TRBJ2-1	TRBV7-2	CASSYGSLAGGNEQFF	TGTGCCAGCAGCTACGGGTCACTAGCGGGGGGGAATGAGCAGTTCTTC
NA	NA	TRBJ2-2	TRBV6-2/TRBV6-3	CASSRPGPPTLTGELFF	TGTGCCAGCAGCAGACCGGGACCCCCGACCCTCACCGGGGAGCTGTTTTTT
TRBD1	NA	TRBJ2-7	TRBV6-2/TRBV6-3	CASSETGAIKTYSYEQYF	TGTGCCAGCAGTGAGACAGGGGCGATAAAAACTTACTCCTACGAGCAGTACTTC
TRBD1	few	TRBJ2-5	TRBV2	CASRHLRARGKTGSFQETQYF	TGTGCCAGCCGCCACTTACGGGCCAGGGGGAAGACAGGGTCCTTCCAAGAGACCCAGTACTTC
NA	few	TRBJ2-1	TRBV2	CASSEAEYNEQFF	TGTGCCAGCAGTGAAGCAGAGTACAATGAGCAGTTCTTC
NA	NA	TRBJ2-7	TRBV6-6	CASSYSLGESEQYF	TGTGCCAGCAGTTACTCGCTGGGGGAAAGCGAGCAGTACTTC
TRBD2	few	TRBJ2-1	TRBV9	CASSVVSGGASSYNEQFF	TGTGCCAGCAGCGTAGTTAGCGGGGGGGCGAGCTCCTACAATGAGCAGTTCTTC